One and the same sample provided the 19 T cell receptor beta chains below, sequenced in a study of cytomegalovirus exposure and HLA in healthy donors. The PCR contained 60 Vbeta and 13 Jbeta primers. Sequencing was performed with immunoSEQ multiplex PCR; in TCRdb, only in-frame clones are kept and a portion is missing. The sample shows approximately 77,000 clones, more than 60% of them seen only once. Input material: PBMCs. These TCRs come from a male donor in good health and CMV-seropositive.

This chain uses TRBV5-1 with TRBJ1-4; the match to TRBD1 covers 7 bases. V shed 4 bases, J shed 5 bases, and the junction held 8 bases outside the gene matches. CDR3 length: 15 amino acids. From germline, CDR1 is SGHRS and CDR2 YFSETQ. In nucleotides, the CDR3 is TGCGCCAGCAGCCCCCAGACAGGGAGGAATGAAAAACTGTTTTTT. Its protein product is CASSPQTGRNEKLFF.

In its sample, this clone was seen a few times. The chain has TRBV10-3 and TRBJ1-4; possible D gene TRBD1, 5 bases. V was pared by 2 bases and J by 4 bases, with 17 bases between. In germline, CDR1 is ENHRY, CDR2 SYGVKD. The CDR3 consists of 17 residues. The CDR3 here is CAISEGAPGQSNEKLFF. The CDR3 DNA reads as TGTGCCATCAGTGAGGGGGCACCGGGTCAGAGTAATGAAAAACTGTTTTTT.

The rearrangement uses TRBV11-3 and TRBJ2-7; 11 bases align to TRBD2. V trimming: 4 bases; J trimming: 7 bases; junction bases outside the gene matches: 12. The CDR3 is 16 residues long. Per the germline V gene, CDR1 is SGHNT and CDR2 is YENEEA. The CDR3 nucleotides read TGTGCCAGCAGCTCAATAACTAGCGGGGGCCACAGGGAGCAGTACTTC. As protein: CASSSITSGGHREQYF.

The chain has TRBV23-1 and TRBJ2-3; D might be TRBD2 (6 bases). TRBV23-1 is an ORF for which the function is uncertain. The CDR3 spans 14 residues. V was pared by 11 bases and J by 2 bases, with 17 bases between. CDR3 DNA sequence: TGCGCCCCGAGGGACTCAACCGACACAGATACGCAGTATTTT. It translates to CAPRDSTDTDTQYF.

The chain carries TRBV2 and TRBJ2-1; 9 positions match TRBD2. This CDR3 is built from 15 residues. Germline V gene data show CDR1 as SNHLY and CDR2 as FYNNEI. V lost 1 base, J lost 3 bases, and 1 base stayed unmatched. The CDR3, as DNA: TGTGCCAGCAGTGAAGGGCGGGGGGGCTACAATGAGCAGTTCTTC. It encodes CASSEGRGGYNEQFF.

This clone has only a few counts. The J gene is TRBJ2-1, the V gene TRBV14, with TRBD2 matching 13 bases. The CDR3 covers 15 residues. Losses at the gene ends were 10 bases for V and 7 bases for J; bases not matched to a gene: 10. Germline V gives CDR1 SGHDN, CDR2 FVKESK. CDR3 sequence (DNA): TGTGCCACCTCGGGACTAGCGGGAATGGGGAATGAGCAGTTCTTC. This translates into CATSGLAGMGNEQFF.

This chain uses TRBV27 with TRBJ2-7, with TRBD1 identical over 8 bases. Unmatched junction bases numbered 5, after V lost 6 bases and J lost 1 base. The CDR3 runs 14 residues. Germline V gives CDR1 MNHEY, CDR2 SMNVEV (reference sequence). Written as DNA, the CDR3 is TGTGCCAGCAGAGCCAGGGGGCCGTCCTACGAGCAGTACTTC. It yields the protein CASRARGPSYEQYF.

By its share, this clone is medium-sized (0.01 to 0.1%). The chain recombines TRBV18 with TRBJ1-1; D is unclear. The CDR3 runs to 12 residues. V was cut by 0 bases and J by 10 bases, with 9 bases left in between. Germline-derived CDR1 and CDR2 are KGHSH and LQKENI. CDR3 sequence (DNA): TGTGCCAGCTCACCACCGGGCCGGGGAGCTTTCTTT. Translating it yields CASSPPGRGAFF.

This clone was seen once. The V call is TRBV5-4, the J call TRBJ1-4; D possibly corresponds to TRBD1 (6 bases). Germline-derived CDR1 and CDR2 are SGHNT and YYREEE (reference sequence). V lost 4 bases, J lost 10 bases, and 17 bases lay in between. The length of the CDR3 is 14 residues. CDR3: CASSPDRYLGKLFF. CDR3 DNA: TGTGCCAGCAGCCCAGACAGGTACCTCGGAAAACTGTTTTTT.

The V call is TRBV27, the J call TRBJ2-2; possibly TRBD1 for D (6 bases). V was cut by 6 bases and J by 6 bases, with 11 bases left in between. The germline gives CDR1 MNHEY, CDR2 SMNVEV (reference sequence). This CDR3 spans 13 amino acids. The CDR3 region has the DNA TGTGCCAGCAGCCTACAGGGACCCGGGGAGCTGTTTTTT. Residues: CASSLQGPGELFF.

The chain recombines TRBV5-6 with TRBJ1-5, with D possibly being TRBD1 (5 bases). The CDR3 sequence is 13 residues long. Germline V CDR1 and CDR2: SGHDT, YYEEEE. V was pared by 0 bases and J by 7 bases, with 8 bases between. CDR3 bases: TGTGCCAGCAGCTTGGCAGGGCTCCAGCCCCAGCATTTT. Its protein product is CASSLAGLQPQHF.

The chain links TRBV9 to TRBJ2-1, with unresolved D. Germline CDR1 reads SGDLS; CDR2 reads YYNGEE. The CDR3 sequence is 12 residues long. V lost 2 bases and J 9 bases, leaving 9 bases between the germline ends. This chain's CDR3 is CASSVLTSEQFF. The CDR3 DNA sequence: TGTGCCAGCAGCGTCCTAACCTCTGAGCAGTTCTTC. Using reference TRBV9 and TRBJ2-1 for the parts outside the CDR3, the full variable domain is DSGVTQTPKHLITATGQRVTLRCSPRSGDLSVYWYQQSLDQGLQFLIQYYNGEERAKGNILERFSAQQFPDLHSELNLSSLELGDSALYFCASSVLTSEQFFGPGTRLTVL.

This clone was seen only a few times. This sequence joins TRBV4-1 and TRBJ1-3, with 11 bases identical to TRBD1. The trim removed 1 base at V and 7 bases at J, leaving 6 bases unmatched. CDR1 is MGHRA, CDR2 YSYEKL, per germline. The CDR3 loop spans 16 amino acids. CDR3 in DNA: TGCGCCAGCAGCCAAGCCCTAGGACAGGGGGCGAACACCATATATTTT. It translates to CASSQALGQGANTIYF.

This clone was seen more than once but under ten times. The chain employs TRBV6-5 and TRBJ2-2, with TRBD2 matching 9 bases. CDR3 length equals 16 residues. The V gene's germline CDR1 is MNHEY and CDR2 SVGAGI. The junction had 2 bases not matched to a gene; V was cut back by 0 bases and J by 3 bases. CDR3 DNA: TGTGCCAGCAGTTACTCCGCGGGGGGGCACACCGGGGAGCTGTTTTTT. Protein: CASSYSAGGHTGELFF.

The chain employs TRBV28 and TRBJ2-2, with 7 bases that match TRBD2. This CDR3 contains 16 residues. J was trimmed by 5 bases and V by 3 bases; bases with no gene match: 9. Germline V gene lookup returns CDR1 MDHEN and CDR2 SYDVKM. As DNA, the CDR3 is TGTGCCAGCAGTTTGTTGGGAGGGGAAAAGACCGGGGAGCTGTTTTTT. It yields the protein CASSLLGGEKTGELFF.

The chain uses TRBV9 and TRBJ1-5; 7 bases are a match to TRBD1. Germline values: CDR1 SGDLS, CDR2 YYNGEE. This CDR3 contains 15 residues. V gave up 4 bases and J gave up 7 bases; unmatched junction bases: 11. The CDR3 DNA sequence: TGTGCCAGCAGCCCGAGAGGAGGGGGCAGCCAGCCCCAGCATTTT. Protein: CASSPRGGGSQPQHF.

The chain links TRBV9 to TRBJ2-7, with a weak D call TRBD1 (6 bases). Deletions cut 0 bases from V and 6 bases from J, with 22 bases between. CDR3 length equals 17 residues. Germline V CDR1 and CDR2: SGDLS, YYNGEE. As DNA, the CDR3 is TGTGCCAGCAGCGTAGGGTACAGGGTGACGCGGATCGGCGAGCAGTACTTC. Its protein is CASSVGYRVTRIGEQYF.

The CDR3 bases are TGCGCCAGCAGTCTCTTCCAGGGTTACGAGCAGTACTTC. Encoded protein: CASSLFQGYEQYF. This rearrangement joins TRBV5-1 to TRBJ2-7, with D possibly being TRBD1 (5 bases). Germline V lookup: CDR1 SGHRS, CDR2 YFSETQ. Trimming took 5 bases from V and 4 from J, leaving 13 bases between them. The CDR3 is 13 amino acids.

The V and J genes are TRBV29-1 and TRBJ2-5; D perhaps matches TRBD2 (5 bases). Looked up from germline, CDR1 is SQVTM and CDR2 is ANQGSEA. There are 13 residues in the CDR3. Trimming took off 5 bases at V and 3 bases at J, with 13 bases between the two ends. DNA of the CDR3: TGCAGCGTTTTTGGACGGGGTAAAGAGACCCAGTACTTC. This gives the protein CSVFGRGKETQYF.